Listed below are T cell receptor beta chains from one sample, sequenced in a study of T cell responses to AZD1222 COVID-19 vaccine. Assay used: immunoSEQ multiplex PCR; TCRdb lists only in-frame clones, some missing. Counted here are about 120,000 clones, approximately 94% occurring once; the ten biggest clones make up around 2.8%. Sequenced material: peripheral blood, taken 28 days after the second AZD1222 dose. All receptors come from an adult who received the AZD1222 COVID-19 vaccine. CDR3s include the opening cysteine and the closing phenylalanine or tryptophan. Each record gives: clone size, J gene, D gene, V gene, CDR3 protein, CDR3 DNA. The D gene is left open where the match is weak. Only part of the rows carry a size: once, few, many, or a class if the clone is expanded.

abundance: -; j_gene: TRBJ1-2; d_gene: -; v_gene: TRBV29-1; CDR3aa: CSVEEAGMSGYTF; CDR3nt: TGCAGCGTTGAAGAAGCTGGGATGAGTGGCTACACCTTC
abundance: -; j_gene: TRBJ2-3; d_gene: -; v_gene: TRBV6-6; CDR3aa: CASSYDEDTQYF; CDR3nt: TGTGCCAGCAGCTACGACGAAGATACGCAGTATTTT
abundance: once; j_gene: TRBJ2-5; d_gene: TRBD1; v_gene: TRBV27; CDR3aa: CASSYTGTGVLLYQETQYF; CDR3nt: TGTGCCAGCAGCTATACCGGGACAGGGGTCCTTCTGTACCAAGAGACCCAGTACTTC
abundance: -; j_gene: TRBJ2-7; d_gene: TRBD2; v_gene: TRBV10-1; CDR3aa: CASSEDPSGRAYEQYF; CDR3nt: TGCGCCAGCAGTGAGGACCCTAGCGGGAGGGCCTACGAGCAGTACTTC
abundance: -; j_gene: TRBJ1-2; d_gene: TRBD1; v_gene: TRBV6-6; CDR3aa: CASSLGTVRASRGYTF; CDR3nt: TGTGCCAGCAGCCTCGGGACAGTCCGGGCTTCGCGTGGCTACACCTTC
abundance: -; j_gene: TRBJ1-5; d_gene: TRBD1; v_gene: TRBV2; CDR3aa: CASRGTANSNQPQHF; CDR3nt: TGTGCCAGCAGGGGGACAGCAAATAGCAATCAGCCCCAGCATTTT
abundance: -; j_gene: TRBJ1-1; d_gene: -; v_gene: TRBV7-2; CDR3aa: CASSYQIGDTEAFF; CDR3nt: TGTGCCAGCAGCTACCAGATCGGGGACACTGAAGCTTTCTTT
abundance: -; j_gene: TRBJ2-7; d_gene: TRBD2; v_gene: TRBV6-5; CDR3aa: CASLASGTRSLYF; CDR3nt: TGTGCCAGTCTCGCTAGCGGGACCCGGAGTCTGTACTTC
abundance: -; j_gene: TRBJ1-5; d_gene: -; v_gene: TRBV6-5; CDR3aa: CASSYADSYSQHF; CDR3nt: TGTGCCAGCAGTTACGCCGACAGTTACTCTCAGCATTTT
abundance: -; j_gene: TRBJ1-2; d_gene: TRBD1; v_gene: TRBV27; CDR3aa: CASRSLPGQGFYGYTF; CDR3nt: TGTGCCAGCAGATCACTCCCGGGACAGGGTTTCTATGGCTACACCTTC
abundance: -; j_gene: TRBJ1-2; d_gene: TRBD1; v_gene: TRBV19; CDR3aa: CASAGTGGFGGYTF; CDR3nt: TGTGCCAGCGCCGGGACAGGAGGGTTTGGTGGCTACACCTTC
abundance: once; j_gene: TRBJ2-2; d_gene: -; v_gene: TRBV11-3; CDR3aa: CASSSQGITGELFF; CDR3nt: TGTGCCAGCAGCTCCCAGGGGATAACCGGGGAGCTGTTTTTT
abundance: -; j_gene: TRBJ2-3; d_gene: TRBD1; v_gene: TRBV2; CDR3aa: CASRDRGRTDTQYF; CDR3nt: TGTGCCAGCAGGGACAGGGGACGTACAGATACGCAGTATTTT
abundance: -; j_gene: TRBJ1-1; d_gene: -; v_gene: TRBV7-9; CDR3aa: CASSLDARSLLMNTEAFF; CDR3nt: TGTGCCAGCAGCTTAGATGCACGGTCGTTACTTATGAACACTGAAGCTTTCTTT
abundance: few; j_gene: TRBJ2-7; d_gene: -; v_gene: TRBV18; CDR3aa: CASSPRGNEEQYF; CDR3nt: TGTGCCAGCTCACCAAGGGGAAACGAGGAGCAGTACTTC
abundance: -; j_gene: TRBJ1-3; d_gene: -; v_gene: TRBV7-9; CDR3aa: CASSLAVLGNTIYF; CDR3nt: TGTGCCAGCAGCTTAGCAGTCCTTGGAAACACCATATATTTT
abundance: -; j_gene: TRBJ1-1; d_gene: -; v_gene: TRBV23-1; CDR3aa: CASSQSRQLNTEAFF; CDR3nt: TGCGCCAGCAGTCAATCTCGACAGCTGAACACTGAAGCTTTCTTT
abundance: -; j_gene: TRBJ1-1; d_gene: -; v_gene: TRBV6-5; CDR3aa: CASSSVSGGNTEAFF; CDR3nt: TGTGCCAGCAGTTCAGTTTCTGGGGGGAACACTGAAGCTTTCTTT
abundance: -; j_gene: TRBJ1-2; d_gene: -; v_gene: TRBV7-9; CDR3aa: CASSVDSFRYTF; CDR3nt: TGTGCCAGCAGCGTAGACTCATTTCGCTACACCTTC
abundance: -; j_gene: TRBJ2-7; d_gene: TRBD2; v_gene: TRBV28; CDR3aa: CASSAGGGRDFYEQYF; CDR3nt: TGTGCCAGCAGTGCCGGGGGGGGCAGGGATTTTTACGAGCAGTACTTC
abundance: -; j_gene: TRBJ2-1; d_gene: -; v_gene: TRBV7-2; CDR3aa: CASSLAYRGTYNEQFF; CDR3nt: TGTGCCAGCAGCTTAGCGTACAGAGGGACCTACAATGAGCAGTTCTTC
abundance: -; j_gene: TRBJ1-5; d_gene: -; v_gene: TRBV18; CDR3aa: CASSGGSDQPQHF; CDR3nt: TGTGCCAGCTCAGGGGGGTCCGATCAGCCCCAGCATTTT
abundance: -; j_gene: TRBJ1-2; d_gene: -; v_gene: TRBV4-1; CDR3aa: CASSSNPGNGYTF; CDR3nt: TGCGCCAGCAGCTCTAACCCAGGAAATGGCTACACCTTC
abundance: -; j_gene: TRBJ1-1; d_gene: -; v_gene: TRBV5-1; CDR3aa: CASSLEGVSEAFF; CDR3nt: TGCGCCAGCAGCTTGGAAGGAGTCTCTGAAGCTTTCTTT
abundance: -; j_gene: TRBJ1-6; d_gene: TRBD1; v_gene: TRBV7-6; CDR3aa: CASSQQGGLGSPLHF; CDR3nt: TGTGCCAGCAGCCAACAGGGGGGTCTTGGTTCACCCCTCCACTTT
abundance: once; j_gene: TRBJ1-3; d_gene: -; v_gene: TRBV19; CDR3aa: CASSPKTRGSGNTIYF; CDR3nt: TGTGCCAGTAGTCCGAAGACACGCGGCTCTGGAAACACCATATATTTT
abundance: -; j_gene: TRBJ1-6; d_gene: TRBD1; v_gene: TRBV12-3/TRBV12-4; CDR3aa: CASSFDRADTLHF; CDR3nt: TGTGCCAGCAGTTTTGACAGGGCGGACACCCTCCACTTT
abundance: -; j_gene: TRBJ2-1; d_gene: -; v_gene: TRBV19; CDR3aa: CASQVSYNEQFF; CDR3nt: TGTGCCAGCCAAGTATCCTACAATGAGCAGTTCTTC
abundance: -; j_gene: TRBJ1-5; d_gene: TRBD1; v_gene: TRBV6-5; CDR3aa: CASSPQDRLNQPQHF; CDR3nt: TGTGCCAGCAGTCCCCAGGACAGGTTAAATCAGCCCCAGCATTTT
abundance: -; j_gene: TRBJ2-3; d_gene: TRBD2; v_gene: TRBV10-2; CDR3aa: CASRTGLAVWADTQYF; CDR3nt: TGCGCCAGCAGAACGGGACTAGCGGTTTGGGCAGATACGCAGTATTTT
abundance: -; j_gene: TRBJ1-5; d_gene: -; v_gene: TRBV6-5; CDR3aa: CASSYAGGNQPQHF; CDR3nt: TGTGCCAGCAGTTACGCAGGAGGAAATCAGCCCCAGCATTTT
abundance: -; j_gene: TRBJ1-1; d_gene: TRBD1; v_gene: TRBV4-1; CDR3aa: CASSQVGTGSEAFF; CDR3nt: TGCGCCAGCAGCCAAGTCGGGACAGGGTCTGAAGCTTTCTTT
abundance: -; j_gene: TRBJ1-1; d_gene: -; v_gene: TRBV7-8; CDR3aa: CASVQQANTEAFF; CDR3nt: TGTGCCAGCGTCCAACAGGCGAACACTGAAGCTTTCTTT
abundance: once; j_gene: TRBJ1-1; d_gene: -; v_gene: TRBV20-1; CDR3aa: CSAATVFEAFF; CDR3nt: TGCAGTGCAGCTACAGTTTTTGAAGCTTTCTTT
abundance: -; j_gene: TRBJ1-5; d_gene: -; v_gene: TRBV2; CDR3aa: CASSLRQLNQPQHF; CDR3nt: TGTGCCAGCAGTTTAAGACAGCTCAATCAGCCCCAGCATTTT
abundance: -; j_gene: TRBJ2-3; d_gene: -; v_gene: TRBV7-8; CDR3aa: CASSSVTDTQYF; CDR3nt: TGTGCCAGCAGCTCAGTCACAGATACGCAGTATTTT
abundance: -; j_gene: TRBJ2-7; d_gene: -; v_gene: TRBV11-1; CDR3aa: CASRTGTHTYEQYF; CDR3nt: TGTGCCAGCAGGACGGGGACCCATACCTACGAGCAGTACTTC
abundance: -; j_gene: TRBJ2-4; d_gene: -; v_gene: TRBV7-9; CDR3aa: CASSLVEDHTGGIQYF; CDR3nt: TGTGCCAGCAGCTTAGTAGAAGATCACACCGGGGGCATTCAGTACTTC
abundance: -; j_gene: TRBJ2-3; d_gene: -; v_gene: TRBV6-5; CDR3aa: CASRSGGADTQYF; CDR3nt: TGTGCCAGCAGGAGCGGAGGGGCGGATACGCAGTATTTT
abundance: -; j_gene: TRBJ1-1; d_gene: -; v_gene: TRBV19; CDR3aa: CASSIVQGTTEAFF; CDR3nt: TGTGCCAGTAGTATAGTTCAGGGGACCACTGAAGCTTTCTTT
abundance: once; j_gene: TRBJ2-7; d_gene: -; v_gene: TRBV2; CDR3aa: CASNQQGPYEQYF; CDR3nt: TGTGCCAGCAATCAGCAGGGTCCCTACGAGCAGTACTTC
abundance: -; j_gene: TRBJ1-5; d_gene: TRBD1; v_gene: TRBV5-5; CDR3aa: CASSLGYRQGVQPQHF; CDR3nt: TGTGCCAGCAGCTTGGGGTATCGACAGGGGGTACAGCCCCAGCATTTT
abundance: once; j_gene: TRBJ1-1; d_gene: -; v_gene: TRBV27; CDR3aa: CASSYLQEGTEAFF; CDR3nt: TGTGCCAGCAGTTACCTCCAGGAGGGGACTGAAGCTTTCTTT
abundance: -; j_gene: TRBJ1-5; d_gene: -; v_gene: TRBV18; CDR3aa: CASSPTGGNQPQHF; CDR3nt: TGTGCCAGCTCACCCACGGGTGGGAATCAGCCCCAGCATTTT
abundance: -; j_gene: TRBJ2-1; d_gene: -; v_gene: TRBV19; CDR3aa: CASSIRGDSYNEQFF; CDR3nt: TGTGCCAGTAGTATAAGGGGGGACTCCTACAATGAGCAGTTCTTC
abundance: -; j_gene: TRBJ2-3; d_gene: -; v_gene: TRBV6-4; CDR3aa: CASRAEGADTQYF; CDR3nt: TGTGCCAGCAGAGCCGAGGGAGCAGATACGCAGTATTTT